Included here is one T cell receptor (beta chain) sequence, with context. The antigen remains unidentified. The CDR3 is 12 amino acids. Germline values: CDR1 MDHEN, CDR2 SYDVKM. Trimming pared 3 bases from V and 9 bases from J, leaving 9 bases between. The data belong to a study of early T cells in non-severe SARS-CoV-2 infection. Overall study context: The sequenced material was bulk RNA from unsorted whole blood, and its chains were unpaired.

Unique molecular identifiers were attached to individual cDNA molecules. TCRdb re-called the 5' RACE reads with MiXCR, one entry per CDR3 protein. Among tens of thousands of distinct CDR3 sequences listed, around 11% were seen once. Broader study findings: Using VDJdb, the matching emphasized anti-spike CD8 responses while missing private and CD4 specificities.

The sequence derives from an adult who was a healthcare worker with PCR-confirmed SARS-CoV-2 infection or an uninfected control (not recorded which). This chain links TRBV28 with TRBJ2-1; the D call may be TRBD1 or TRBD2 (5 bases each). The starting material was whole blood, obtained at baseline. The chain's CDR3 is CASSFGDVEQFF. CDR3 in DNA: TGTGCCAGCAGTTTCGGGGACGTTGAGCAGTTCTTC.